The 14 T cell receptor beta chains reported below all come from one sample, sequenced in a study of blood T cell repertoires in COVID-19. The table came from immunoSEQ multiplex PCR; TCRdb's copy has only in-frame clones and leaves some out. The table lists more than 250,000 clones, 70% to 90% of them singletons, with approximately 5% in the top ten. Sequencing was done on a sample of PBMCs or T cells enriched from blood (not recorded which). The receptors come from a woman younger than 45 who had recovered from COVID-19.

As for this clone: One end of the junction varies from germline; a read error may be responsible. This chain joins TRBV7-7 and TRBJ1-1; D perhaps matches TRBD1 (6 bases). This CDR3 contains 15 residues. Looked up from germline, CDR1 is SSHAT and CDR2 is FNYEAQ (reference sequence). CDR3 sequence reads: CASRELSGAGTEAFF. The DNA of the CDR3 is TGTGCTAGCAGGGAACTTTCAGGGGCCGGGACTGAAGCTTTCTTT.

J is TRBJ2-5 and V is TRBV19; D ambiguous. Trimming took off 2 bases at V and 5 bases at J, with 15 bases between the two ends. Germline CDR1 and CDR2: LNHDA and SQIVND (reference sequence). This CDR3 spans 15 amino acids. CDR3 coding DNA: TGTGCCAGTAGTATACACGGTGGCTCCGGGGAGACCCAGTACTTC. Translated: CASSIHGGSGETQYF.

The genes are TRBV2 and TRBJ1-6; 9 nucleotides match TRBD1. CDR3 length: 14 amino acids. Germline CDR1 and CDR2: SNHLY and FYNNEI. J was trimmed by 9 bases and V by 6 bases; bases with no gene match: 6. The CDR3, as DNA: TGTGCCAGCAGGGGCGGGACAGGGTTTTCACCCCTCCACTTT. As protein: CASRGGTGFSPLHF.

The V gene is TRBV7-2, the J gene TRBJ1-1, with 8 bases identical to TRBD1. From germline, CDR1 is SGHTA and CDR2 FQGNSA. The V and J ends lost 5 bases and 2 bases, in that order; junction bases with no gene match: 1. The CDR3 extends over 13 amino acids. The CDR3 DNA reads TGTGCCAGCAGCGGACAGGGCAACACTGAAGCTTTCTTT. It codes for CASSGQGNTEAFF.

The chain recombines TRBV9 with TRBJ2-3; 7 bases match TRBD1. Looked up from germline, CDR1 is SGDLS and CDR2 is YYNGEE. The CDR3 is made up of 12 amino acids. V lost 7 bases and J lost 9; bases outside the gene matches: 8. The CDR3 region is CASGTEGWTQYF. Written as DNA, the CDR3 is TGTGCCAGCGGGACAGAGGGGTGGACGCAGTATTTT.

The chain recombines TRBV19 with TRBJ1-3; no definite D call. V dropped 3 bases and J dropped 1 base, with 7 bases sitting between them. The CDR3 spans 14 residues. Germline V gene lookup returns CDR1 LNHDA and CDR2 SQIVND (reference sequence). The CDR3 sequence: CASSMGGSGNTIYF. In nucleotides, the CDR3 is TGTGCCAGTAGTATGGGAGGATCTGGAAACACCATATATTTT.

This chain connects TRBV5-5 to TRBJ2-1, with TRBD1 matching 11 bases. The CDR3 spans 14 residues. The germline CDR1 and CDR2 sequences are SGHKS and YYEKEE (reference sequence). V shed 10 bases and J 3 bases; nucleotides not matched to a gene: 6. The CDR3 DNA reads as TGTGCCGGGGCCGGGACAGGGGGCTACAATGAGCAGTTCTTC. It yields the protein CAGAGTGGYNEQFF.

This clone has a handful of counts. The rearrangement joins TRBV7-2 to TRBJ1-2; D ambiguous. The CDR3 has 14 residues. CDR1 and CDR2 from the germline V gene are SGHTA and FQGNSA. Trimming left V 1 base short and J 2 bases short, with 8 bases between. CDR3 bases: TGTGCCAGCAGCTTAGATTACAGAAACTATGGCTACACCTTC. Amino acid sequence: CASSLDYRNYGYTF.

V is TRBV2 and J is TRBJ2-7; D gene unclear. Trimming cost V 7 bases and J 0 bases, with 4 bases left between them. Germline loops: CDR1 SNHLY, CDR2 FYNNEI. The CDR3 covers 11 residues. The CDR3 nucleotides are TGTGCCAGCATCAGCTCCTACGAGCAGTACTTC. This gives the protein CASISSYEQYF. Variable domain in full (rest from reference TRBV2 and TRBJ2-7): EPEVTQTPSHQVTQMGQEVILRCVPISNHLYFYWYRQILGQKVEFLVSFYNNEISEKSEIFDDQFSVERPDGSNFTLKIRSTKLEDSAMYFCASISSYEQYFGPGTRLTVT.

CDR3 loop: CASSQVRNSPLHF. The CDR3 DNA follows: TGTGCCAGCAGCCAAGTTCGGAATTCACCCCTCCACTTT. The chain uses TRBV4-2 and TRBJ1-6; D is undetermined. The germline V and J ends were trimmed by 1 base and 7 bases, with 5 bases remaining between them. The V gene's germline CDR1 is LGHNA and CDR2 YNFKEQ. There are 13 residues in the CDR3.

The genes are TRBV9 and TRBJ2-1; 7 bases agree with TRBD1. There are 15 residues in the CDR3. From germline, CDR1 is SGDLS and CDR2 YYNGEE. V trimming: 4 bases; J trimming: 7 bases; junction bases outside the gene matches: 11. Here the CDR3 DNA reads TGTGCCAGCAGCCCGCCGGGACAGTTAGCGAATGAGCAGTTCTTC. Its protein product is CASSPPGQLANEQFF.

This clone was found a few times. This chain links TRBV5-1 with TRBJ1-3, with a weak D call TRBD1 (6 bases). Germline CDR1 is SGHRS and CDR2 is YFSETQ. The CDR3 runs 11 residues. Trimming removed 5 bases from V and 8 bases from J, with 8 bases in between. The CDR3 sequence is CASRGADTIYF. CDR3 sequence (DNA): TGCGCCAGCAGGGGGGCGGACACCATATATTTT.

For this clone: The sample carries other DNA sequences with the same CDR3. The chain carries TRBV19 and TRBJ1-5; 7 bases line up with TRBD1. After removal of 2 bases from V and 0 bases from J, the junction contained 1 base not matched to a gene. This CDR3 has 15 residues. Germline V gene lookup returns CDR1 LNHDA and CDR2 SQIVND (reference sequence). CDR3 loop: CASSISGGSNQPQHF. CDR3 DNA sequence: TGTGCCAGTAGTATATCAGGGGGTAGCAATCAGCCCCAGCATTTT.

The chain links TRBV3-1 (or the pseudogene TRBV3-2) to TRBJ1-1; perhaps TRBD1 as D (5 bases). The V and J ends lost 1 base and 1 base respectively, with 10 bases between them. The germline V gene has CDR1 LGHDT and CDR2 YNNKEL (reference sequence). The CDR3 extends over 15 amino acids. DNA for the CDR3: TGTGCCAGCAGCCAAGCAGGGAGGAAGAACACTGAAGCTTTCTTT. This translates into CASSQAGRKNTEAFF.